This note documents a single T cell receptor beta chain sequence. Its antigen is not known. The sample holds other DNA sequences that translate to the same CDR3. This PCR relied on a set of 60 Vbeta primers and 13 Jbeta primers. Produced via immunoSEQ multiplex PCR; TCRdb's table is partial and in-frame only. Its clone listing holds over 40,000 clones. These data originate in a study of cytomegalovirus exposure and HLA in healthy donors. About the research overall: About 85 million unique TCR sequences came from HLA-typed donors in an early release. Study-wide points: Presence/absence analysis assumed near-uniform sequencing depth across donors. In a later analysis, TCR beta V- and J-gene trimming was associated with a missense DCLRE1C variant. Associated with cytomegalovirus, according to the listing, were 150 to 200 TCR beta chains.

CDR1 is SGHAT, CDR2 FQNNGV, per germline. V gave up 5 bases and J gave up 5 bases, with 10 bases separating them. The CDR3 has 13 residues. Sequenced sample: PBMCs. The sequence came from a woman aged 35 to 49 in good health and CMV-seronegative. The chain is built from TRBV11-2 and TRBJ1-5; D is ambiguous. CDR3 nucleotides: TGTGCCAGCAGCGCAAATCGGGATCAGCCCCAGCATTTT. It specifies CASSANRDQPQHF.